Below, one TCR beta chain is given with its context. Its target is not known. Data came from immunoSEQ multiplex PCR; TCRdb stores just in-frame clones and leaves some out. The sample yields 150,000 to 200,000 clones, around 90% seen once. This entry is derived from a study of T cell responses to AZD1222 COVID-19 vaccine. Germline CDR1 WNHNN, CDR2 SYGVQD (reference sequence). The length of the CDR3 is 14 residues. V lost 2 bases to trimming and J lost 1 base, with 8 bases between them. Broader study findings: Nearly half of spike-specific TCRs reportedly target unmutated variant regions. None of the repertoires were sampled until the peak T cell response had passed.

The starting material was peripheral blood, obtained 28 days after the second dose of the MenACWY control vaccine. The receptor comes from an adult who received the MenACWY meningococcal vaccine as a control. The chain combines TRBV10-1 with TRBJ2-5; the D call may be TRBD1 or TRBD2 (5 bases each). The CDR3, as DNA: TGCGCCAGCAGTGAGCCTGGGGGCCAAGAGACCCAGTACTTC. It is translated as CASSEPGGQETQYF.